This TCR beta chain was sequenced for a study of T cell responses to AZD1222 COVID-19 vaccine. Study as a whole: Timing groups of about 4 and about 12 weeks for second doses were pooled.

Using immunoSEQ multiplex PCR, the repertoire was profiled, and TCRdb retains in-frame clones only, with some absent. The profile shows about 130,000 clones, roughly 93% of them singletons. Broader study findings: At baseline, just 5 or 6 AZD1222 recipients tested seropositive. After two AZD1222 doses, spike-specific TCR breadth and depth rose versus day 0. None of the repertoires were sampled until the peak T cell response had passed.

V lost 0 bases and J lost 0, with 6 bases in between. The germline gives CDR1 MNHNS, CDR2 SASEGT. The length of the CDR3 is 15 residues. For this clone: Its specificity is unknown. The sample has other DNA sequences that encode this CDR3 too.

Here the sequenced sample was peripheral blood, taken on day 0 of AZD1222 vaccination. This receptor was obtained from an adult in good health. The chain has TRBV6-1 and TRBJ1-5, with TRBD1 as a possible D gene (5 bases). DNA for the CDR3: TGTGCCAGCAGTGAAGCCGGGGGTAGCAATCAGCCCCAGCATTTT. It is translated as CASSEAGGSNQPQHF.